This T cell receptor beta chain derives from a study of spatial heterogeneity in lung cancer. TCRdb reprocessed the 5' RACE reads with MiXCR, giving one entry per CDR3 protein. The sample records about 17,000 distinct CDR3 sequences, approximately 6.3% being singletons. Notes on the study in general: Within tumors, counts of expanded alpha and beta TCRs tracked tumor mutation counts.

This clonotype is judged medium-sized. Antigen unknown. CDR1 SQVTM and CDR2 ANQGSEA come from the germline V gene. V gave up 4 bases and J gave up 0 bases, with 7 bases separating them. The length of the CDR3 is 12 residues. Noted time point: sample taken at primary tumor resection. Frozen PBMC, nontumor lung or tumor provided whole RNA, which was sequenced unsorted. The clonotype originates from a male donor with early-stage non-small cell lung cancer. The sample was lung tumor tissue, taken at surgery. This rearrangement joins TRBV29-1 to TRBJ2-7, with no clear D. CDR3 coding DNA: TGCAGCGTTGGCCAGCGCTCCTACGAGCAGTACTTC. This translates into CSVGQRSYEQYF.